This T cell receptor (beta chain) was obtained from a study of CD8 T cells in Susac syndrome. A remark on this clonotype: Its antigen remains unidentified.

General study results and limits: The study's TCR sequencing and HLA analysis drew on a certain number of individuals. That number was acknowledged as relatively small.

Reverse transcription used about 0.5 to 1 ug RNA and random hexamers. An immunoSEQ multiplex PCR amplified TCR beta CDR3 over 54 Vbeta and 13 Jbeta. TCRdb re-analysed the immunoSEQ multiplex PCR reads in MiXCR, keeping a single row per CDR3 protein. Of under 200,000 distinct CDR3 sequences listed, around 94% are singletons. While serving as controls, healthy donors were matched for age and sex. TEMRA cells underwent FACS enrichment and CD8+ and CD4+ T cells underwent negative isolation. CDR3 length: 13 amino acids. Germline V gene sequence: CDR1 SEHNR, CDR2 FQNEAQ (reference sequence). V lost 8 bases to trimming and J lost 3 bases; unmatched junction nucleotides: 5.

The clonotype comes from a human donor in good health. This chain joins TRBV7-9 and TRBJ2-7, with 9 bases aligning to TRBD1. The material sequenced was CD4+ T cells from PBMCs. The CDR3, as DNA: TGTGCCAGCGGGACAGGGTTGTACTACGAGCAGTACTTC. Residues: CASGTGLYYEQYF.